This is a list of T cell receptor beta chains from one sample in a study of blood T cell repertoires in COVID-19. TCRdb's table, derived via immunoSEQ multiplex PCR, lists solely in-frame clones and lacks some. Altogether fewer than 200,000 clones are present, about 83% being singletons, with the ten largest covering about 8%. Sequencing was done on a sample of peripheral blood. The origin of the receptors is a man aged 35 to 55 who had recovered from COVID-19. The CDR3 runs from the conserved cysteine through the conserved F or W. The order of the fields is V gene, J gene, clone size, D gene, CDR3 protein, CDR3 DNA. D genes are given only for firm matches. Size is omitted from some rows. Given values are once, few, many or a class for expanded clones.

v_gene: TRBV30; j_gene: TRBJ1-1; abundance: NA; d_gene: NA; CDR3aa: CAWRPDYPVRNTEAFF; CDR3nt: TGTGCCTGGAGACCTGACTACCCCGTGAGGAACACTGAAGCTTTCTTT
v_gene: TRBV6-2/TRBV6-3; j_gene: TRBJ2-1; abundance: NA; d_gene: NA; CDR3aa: CASSYSIESSYNEQFF; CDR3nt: TGTGCCAGCAGTTACTCAATCGAGAGCTCCTACAATGAGCAGTTCTTC
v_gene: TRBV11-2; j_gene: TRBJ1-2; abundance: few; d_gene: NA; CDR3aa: CASRGRVSLHGYTF; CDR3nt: TGTGCCAGCAGAGGCAGGGTCTCCCTCCATGGCTACACCTTC
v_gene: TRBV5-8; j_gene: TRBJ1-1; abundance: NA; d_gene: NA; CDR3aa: CASSVQRAPEAFF; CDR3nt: TGTGCCAGCAGCGTACAGAGGGCCCCTGAAGCTTTCTTT
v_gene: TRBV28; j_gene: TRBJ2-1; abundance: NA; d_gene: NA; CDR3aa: CASNRASYNEQFF; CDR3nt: TGTGCCAGCAACAGGGCCTCCTACAATGAGCAGTTCTTC
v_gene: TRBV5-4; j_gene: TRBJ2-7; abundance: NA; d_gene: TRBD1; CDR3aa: CASSLWTGGSSIYEQYF; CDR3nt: TGTGCCAGCAGCTTGTGGACAGGGGGCTCCTCCATCTACGAGCAGTACTTC
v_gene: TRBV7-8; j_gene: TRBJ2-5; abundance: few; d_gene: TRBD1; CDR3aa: CASSLATGVGETQYF; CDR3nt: TGTGCCAGCAGCTTAGCGACAGGGGTCGGGGAGACCCAGTACTTC
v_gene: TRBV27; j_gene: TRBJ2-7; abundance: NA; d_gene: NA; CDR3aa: CASRYRVSGYEQYF; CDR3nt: TGTGCCAGCCGTTACAGGGTGTCAGGCTACGAGCAGTACTTC
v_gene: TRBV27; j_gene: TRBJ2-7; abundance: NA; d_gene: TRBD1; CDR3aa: CASNRGDEQYF; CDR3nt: TGTGCCAGCAACAGGGGGGACGAGCAGTACTTC
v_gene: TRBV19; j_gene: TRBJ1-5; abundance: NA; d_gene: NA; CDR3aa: CASSIQAGPVQPQHF; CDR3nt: TGTGCCAGTAGTATACAGGCAGGGCCGGTACAGCCCCAGCATTTT
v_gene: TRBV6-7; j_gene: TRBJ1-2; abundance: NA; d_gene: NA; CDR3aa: CASTMGLQATTDYGYTF; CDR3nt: TGTGCCAGCACTATGGGTCTTCAGGCAACGACGGACTATGGCTACACCTTC
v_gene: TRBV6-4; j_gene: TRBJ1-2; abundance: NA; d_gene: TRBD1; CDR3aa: CASRAGQGNYGYTF; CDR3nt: TGTGCCAGCAGAGCCGGACAGGGCAACTATGGCTACACCTTC
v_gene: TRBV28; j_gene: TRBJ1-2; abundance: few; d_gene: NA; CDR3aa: CATDGYTF; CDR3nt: TGTGCCACCGATGGCTACACCTTC
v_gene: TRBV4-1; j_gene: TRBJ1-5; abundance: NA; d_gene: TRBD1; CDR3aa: CASSHGTGVNQPQHF; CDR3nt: TGCGCCAGCAGCCACGGGACAGGGGTGAATCAGCCCCAGCATTTT
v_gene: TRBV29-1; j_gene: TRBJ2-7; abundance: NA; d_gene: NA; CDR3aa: CSVPGTYEQYF; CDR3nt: TGCAGCGTCCCCGGGACCTACGAGCAGTACTTC
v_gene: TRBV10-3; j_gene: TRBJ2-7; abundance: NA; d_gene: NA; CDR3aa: CAISGQERFYEQYF; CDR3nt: TGTGCCATCAGTGGTCAGGAAAGGTTCTACGAGCAGTACTTC
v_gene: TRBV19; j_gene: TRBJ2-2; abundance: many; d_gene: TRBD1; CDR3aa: CATLQGAGTGELFF; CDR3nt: TGTGCCACCTTACAGGGGGCAGGCACCGGGGAGCTGTTTTTT
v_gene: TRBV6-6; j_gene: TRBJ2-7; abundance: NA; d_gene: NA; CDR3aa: CASRIFRGSAYEQYF; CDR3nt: TGTGCCAGCAGAATATTCAGGGGATCGGCCTACGAGCAGTACTTC
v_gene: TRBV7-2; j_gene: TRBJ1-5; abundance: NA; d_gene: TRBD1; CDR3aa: CASSLQDRGLQPQHF; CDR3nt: TGTGCCAGCAGCCTCCAGGACAGGGGGCTTCAGCCCCAGCATTTT
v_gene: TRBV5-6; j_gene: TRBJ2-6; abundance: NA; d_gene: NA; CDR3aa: CASSLIDGNSVSGANVLTF; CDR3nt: TGTGCCAGCAGCTTGATCGACGGAAACAGTGTCTCTGGGGCCAACGTCCTGACTTTC
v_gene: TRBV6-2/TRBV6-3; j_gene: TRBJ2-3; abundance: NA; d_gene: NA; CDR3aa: CASSWGSSTDTQYF; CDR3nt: TGTGCCAGCAGTTGGGGCTCTAGCACAGATACGCAGTATTTT
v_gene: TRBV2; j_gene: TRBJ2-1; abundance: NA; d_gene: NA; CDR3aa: CASSETGSYNEQFF; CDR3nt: TGTGCCAGCAGCGAGACAGGTTCCTACAATGAGCAGTTCTTC
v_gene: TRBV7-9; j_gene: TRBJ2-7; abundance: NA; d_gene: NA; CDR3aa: CASSLVNYSYEQYF; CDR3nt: TGTGCCAGCAGCTTGGTAAACTATTCCTACGAGCAGTACTTC
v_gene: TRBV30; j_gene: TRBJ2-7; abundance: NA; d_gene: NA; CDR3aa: CAWSSDTGYEQYF; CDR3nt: TGTGCCTGGAGTTCGGACACCGGCTACGAGCAGTACTTC
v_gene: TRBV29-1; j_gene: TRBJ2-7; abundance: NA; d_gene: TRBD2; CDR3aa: CSVLGGGSDEQYF; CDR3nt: TGCAGCGTACTGGGAGGCGGGAGCGACGAGCAGTACTTC
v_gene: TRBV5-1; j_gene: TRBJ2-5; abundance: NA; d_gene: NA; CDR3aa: CASSLSASEKETQYF; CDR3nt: TGCGCCAGCAGCTTGTCGGCTAGCGAGAAAGAGACCCAGTACTTC
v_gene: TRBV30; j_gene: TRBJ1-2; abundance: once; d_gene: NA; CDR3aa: CAWSVQGLHGYTF; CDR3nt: TGTGCCTGGAGTGTGCAGGGGCTCCATGGCTACACCTTC
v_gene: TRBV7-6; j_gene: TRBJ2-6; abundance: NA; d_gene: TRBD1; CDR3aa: CASSLGHQGAVNVLTF; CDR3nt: TGTGCCAGCAGCTTAGGCCATCAGGGGGCGGTCAACGTCCTGACTTTC
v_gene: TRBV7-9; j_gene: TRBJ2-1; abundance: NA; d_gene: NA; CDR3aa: CASSLGGFNEQFF; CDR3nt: TGTGCCAGCAGCTTAGGCGGGTTCAATGAGCAGTTCTTC
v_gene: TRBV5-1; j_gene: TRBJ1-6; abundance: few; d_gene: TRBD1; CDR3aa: CASSAGQGNSPLHF; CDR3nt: TGCGCCAGCAGCGCTGGACAGGGGAATTCACCCCTCCACTTT
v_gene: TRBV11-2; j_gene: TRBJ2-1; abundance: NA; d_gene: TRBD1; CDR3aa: CASSLAGGDEQFF; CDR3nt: TGTGCCAGCAGCTTAGCAGGGGGCGATGAGCAGTTCTTC
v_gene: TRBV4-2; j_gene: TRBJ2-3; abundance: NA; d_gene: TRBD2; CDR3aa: CASSQGTSGDIRTDTQYF; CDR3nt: TGTGCCAGCAGCCAAGGGACTAGCGGGGATATTCGCACAGATACGCAGTATTTT
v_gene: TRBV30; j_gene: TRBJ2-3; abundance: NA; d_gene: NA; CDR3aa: CAWSVGLASNTQYF; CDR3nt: TGTGCCTGGAGTGTCGGCCTAGCGAGTAATACGCAGTATTTT
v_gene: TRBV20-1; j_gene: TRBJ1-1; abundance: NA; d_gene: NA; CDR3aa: CSASEQGMGTEAFF; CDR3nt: TGCAGTGCTAGTGAACAGGGTATGGGCACTGAAGCTTTCTTT
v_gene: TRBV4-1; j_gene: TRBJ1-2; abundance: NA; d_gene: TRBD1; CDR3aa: CASSQSPLKGQGNYGYTF; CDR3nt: TGCGCCAGCAGCCAATCCCCGTTGAAGGGACAGGGGAACTATGGCTACACCTTC
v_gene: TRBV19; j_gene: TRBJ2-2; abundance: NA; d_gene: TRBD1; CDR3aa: CATGQGFDTGELFF; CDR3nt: TGTGCCACGGGACAGGGCTTTGACACCGGGGAGCTGTTTTTT
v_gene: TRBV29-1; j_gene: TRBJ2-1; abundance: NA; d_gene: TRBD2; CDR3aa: CSVEGMASGSGEQFF; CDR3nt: TGCAGCGTTGAGGGTATGGCTAGCGGGAGTGGTGAGCAGTTCTTC
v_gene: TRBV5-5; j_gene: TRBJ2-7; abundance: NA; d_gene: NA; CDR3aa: CASSLSSGTKIYEQYF; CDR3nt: TGTGCCAGCAGCTTATCCTCCGGGACAAAAATCTACGAGCAGTACTTC
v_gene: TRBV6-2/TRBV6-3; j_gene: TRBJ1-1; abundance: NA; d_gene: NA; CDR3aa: CASSYSSWQGNTEAFF; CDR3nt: TGTGCCAGCAGTTACTCAAGTTGGCAGGGGAACACTGAAGCTTTCTTT
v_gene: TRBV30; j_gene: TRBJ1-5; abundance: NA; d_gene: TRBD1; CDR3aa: CAWSRGGRNQPQHF; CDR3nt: TGTGCCTGGAGTAGAGGGGGCCGCAATCAGCCCCAGCATTTT